Presented here are 24 T cell receptor beta chains from one specimen sequenced in a study of blood T cell repertoires in COVID-19. Assay used: immunoSEQ multiplex PCR; TCRdb lists only in-frame clones, some missing. The table lists 140,000 to 150,000 clones, approximately 80% of them singletons. Sequences were obtained from peripheral blood. All receptors derive from a woman in her forties or fifties with acute or convalescent COVID-19.

As concerns this clone: The sample holds other DNA sequences that translate to the same CDR3. The CDR3 reads CASSPDRETEAFF. The CDR3 DNA is TGTGCCAGCAGCCCCGACAGGGAGACTGAAGCTTTCTTT. V gene TRBV7-8 combines with J gene TRBJ1-1, with 7 bases lining up with TRBD1. This CDR3 is built from 13 residues. Germline CDR1 is SGHVS and CDR2 is FQNEAQ. Losses at the gene ends were 5 bases for V and 5 bases for J; bases not matched to a gene: 5.

This chain connects TRBV6-1 to TRBJ2-7; 13 positions agree with TRBD2. V lost 1 base to trimming and J lost 2 bases; unmatched junction nucleotides: 8. Looked up from germline, CDR1 is MNHNS and CDR2 is SASEGT. This CDR3 comprises 18 residues. In DNA form, the CDR3 reads TGTGCCAGCAGTGAAGAAGAAGCAGGACTAGCGGGGGCCTACGAGCAGTACTTC. It specifies CASSEEEAGLAGAYEQYF.

The genes are TRBV18 and TRBJ1-3, with D uncertain. Trimming left V 4 bases short and J 0 bases short, with 13 bases between. Germline CDR1 KGHSH, CDR2 LQKENI. The length of the CDR3 is 16 residues. The CDR3 DNA is TGTGCCAGCTCACGGGAGGGCTATAGCTCTGGAAACACCATATATTTT. Protein: CASSREGYSSGNTIYF.

The chain uses TRBV5-6 and TRBJ2-2; 12 bases align to TRBD2. The CDR3 consists of 16 residues. J lost 8 bases, V lost 4 bases, and 9 bases had no gene match. CDR1 and CDR2 (germline): SGHDT, YYEEEE. The CDR3 DNA follows: TGTGCCAGCAGCCCTGGGACTAGCGGGCGGACGGGGGAGCTGTTTTTT. Protein: CASSPGTSGRTGELFF.

The chain links TRBV28 to TRBJ1-5, with D tentatively TRBD1 (5 bases). V lost 6 bases to trimming and J lost 6 bases, with 18 bases between them. The CDR3 runs to 15 residues. The germline V gene has CDR1 MDHEN and CDR2 SYDVKM. DNA for the CDR3: TGTGCCAGCAGCCAGGAGGGGCAGGGCCCTCAGCCCCAGCATTTT. Protein sequence: CASSQEGQGPQPQHF.

The V and J genes are TRBV24-1 and TRBJ2-2; D not certain. CDR1 is KGHDR and CDR2 is SFDVKD in the germline V gene. CDR3 size: 15 residues. Trimming removed 6 bases from V and 2 bases from J, with 12 bases in between. The CDR3 loop is CATSTPLPNTGELFF. Written as DNA, the CDR3 is TGTGCCACCAGTACACCCTTACCCAACACCGGGGAGCTGTTTTTT.

This clone was seen a few times. The chain links TRBV7-9 to TRBJ1-4, with a possible D match to TRBD1 (5 bases). The germline V and J ends were trimmed by 4 bases and 1 base, with 19 bases remaining between them. The CDR3 loop spans 18 amino acids. Germline-derived CDR1 and CDR2 are SEHNR and FQNEAQ (reference sequence). CDR3 region: CASSSLGRGGKTNEKLFF. The CDR3 bases are TGTGCCAGCAGCTCCCTTGGGAGGGGCGGGAAAACTAATGAAAAACTGTTTTTT.

This clone has more than one count but fewer than ten. The chain employs TRBV6-1 and TRBJ1-4, with TRBD1 matching over 10 bases. CDR3 length equals 15 residues. After removal of 3 bases from V and 8 bases from J, the junction contained 6 bases not matched to a gene. Germline V gene lookup returns CDR1 MNHNS and CDR2 SASEGT. The CDR3 bases are TGTGCCAGCAGTGATTGGACAGGGGGAGACGAAAAACTGTTTTTT. Amino acids: CASSDWTGGDEKLFF.

V gene TRBV27 combines with J gene TRBJ1-6; the match to TRBD1 covers 8 bases. This CDR3 has 15 residues. Germline V CDR1 and CDR2: MNHEY, SMNVEV (reference sequence). Trimming took 2 bases from V and 7 from J; bases not matched to a gene: 4. In DNA, the CDR3 is TGTGCCAGCAGTTTAATCGGGACAGGCAATTCACCCCTCCACTTT. Amino acid sequence: CASSLIGTGNSPLHF.

This clone occurred once. The CDR3 nucleotides are TGCGCCAGCAGCCAAGATTCCCGTGAGCAGTTCTTC. Translated, it gives CASSQDSREQFF. This chain connects TRBV4-1 to TRBJ2-1; D gene ambiguous. Germline V gene data show CDR1 as MGHRA and CDR2 as YSYEKL. The CDR3 consists of 12 residues. Trimming pared 0 bases from V and 9 bases from J, leaving 6 bases between.

The rearrangement joins TRBV6-1 to TRBJ1-6; D is perhaps TRBD1 (6 bases). The length of the CDR3 is 20 residues. From germline, CDR1 is MNHNS and CDR2 SASEGT. Trimming pared 0 bases from V and 0 bases from J, leaving 18 bases between. The CDR3 DNA reads as TGTGCCAGCAGTGAAGCGGCGATTGCCGGGACAAGCTCCTATAATTCACCCCTCCACTTT. This translates into CASSEAAIAGTSSYNSPLHF.

The gene calls are TRBV7-7 and TRBJ2-5; a weak D match, TRBD1 (6 bases). The CDR3 extends over 14 amino acids. Trimming removed 4 bases from V and 1 base from J, with 10 bases in between. Germline V gives CDR1 SSHAT, CDR2 FNYEAQ (reference sequence). DNA for the CDR3: TGTGCCAGCAGCTGGGGGCCGGCCCAAGAGACCCAGTACTTC. It specifies CASSWGPAQETQYF.

This chain links TRBV7-3 with TRBJ2-1, with D perhaps matching TRBD1 (5 bases). The CDR3 is 15 amino acids. Trimming left V 6 bases short and J 5 bases short, with 17 bases between. Per germline, CDR1 SGHTA and CDR2 FQGTGA. The CDR3 DNA reads TGTGCCAGCAGTCTCTCGGCAGGGTCCCACAATGAGCAGTTCTTC. Its translation: CASSLSAGSHNEQFF.

This chain links TRBV19 with TRBJ1-1, with D hard to call. The CDR3 runs to 14 residues. Germline V gene lookup returns CDR1 LNHDA and CDR2 SQIVND (reference sequence). Trimming removed 2 bases at V and 1 base at J, with 8 bases between. Here the CDR3 DNA reads TGTGCCAGTAGTATAAAAGCAGGGAACACTGAAGCTTTCTTT. Its protein product is CASSIKAGNTEAFF.

This chain joins TRBV12-3 or TRBV12-4 and TRBJ1-5, with unresolved D. The CDR3 totals 12 residues. V lost 5 bases and J lost 6, with 8 bases in between. In DNA form, the CDR3 reads TGTGCCAGCAGTCCTGAGGGTCAGCCCCAGCATTTT. This gives the protein CASSPEGQPQHF.

The V call is TRBV28, the J call TRBJ2-7, with 14 bases that match TRBD2. V dropped 4 bases and J dropped 4; count of bases not matched to a gene: 12. Germline CDR1 MDHEN, CDR2 SYDVKM. The CDR3 has 18 residues. The CDR3 nucleotides are TGTGCCAGCAGTTCCGGGACTAGCGGGGGCCGGCTGCCTTACGAGCAGTACTTC. It specifies CASSSGTSGGRLPYEQYF.

The chain has TRBV7-2 and TRBJ1-1; D gene ambiguous. The CDR3 has 12 residues. The germline V and J ends were trimmed by 5 bases and 0 bases, with 4 bases remaining between them. Germline lookup yields CDR1 SGHTA and CDR2 FQGNSA. CDR3 amino acids: CASSPMNTEAFF. As DNA, the CDR3 is TGTGCCAGCAGCCCAATGAACACTGAAGCTTTCTTT.

In this sample, this clone turned up a few times. The CDR3 bases are TGTGCCAGCGCACAGGAGATTGCCGGGGAGCTGTTTTTT. Amino acids: CASAQEIAGELFF. This chain connects TRBV5-6 to TRBJ2-2; D is perhaps TRBD1 (5 bases). V was shortened by 7 bases and J by 6 bases, with 13 bases between the two germline ends. The CDR3 extends over 13 amino acids. The germline gives CDR1 SGHDT, CDR2 YYEEEE.

The chain employs TRBV19 and TRBJ1-2; D gene ambiguous. The germline gives CDR1 LNHDA, CDR2 SQIVND (reference sequence). The V and J ends lost 5 bases and 3 bases respectively, with 7 bases between them. This CDR3 spans 12 amino acids. CDR3 DNA: TGTGCCAGTAGTCCTCGGGACTATGGCTACACCTTC. Translated, it gives CASSPRDYGYTF.

The chain carries TRBV9 and TRBJ2-6; 10 nucleotides match TRBD2. The J segment lost 0 bases and the V segment lost 4 bases, leaving 7 bases of the junction unmatched. The CDR3 is 18 amino acids. CDR1 SGDLS and CDR2 YYNGEE come from the germline V gene. In DNA form, the CDR3 reads TGTGCCAGCAGCCAAAATAGCGGGGGGATCTCTGGGGCCAACGTCCTGACTTTC. This sequence encodes CASSQNSGGISGANVLTF.

The V and J genes are TRBV7-2 and TRBJ1-3; D gene ambiguous. Trimming pared 1 base from V and 0 bases from J, leaving 16 bases between. There are 18 residues in the CDR3. CDR1 SGHTA and CDR2 FQGNSA come from the germline V gene. CDR3 amino acids: CASSLVGIGIISGNTIYF. DNA for the CDR3: TGTGCCAGCAGCTTAGTGGGAATCGGGATCATCTCTGGAAACACCATATATTTT.

The chain combines TRBV7-2 with TRBJ2-5, with 7 bases identical to TRBD2. V shed 3 bases, J shed 2 bases, and the junction held 3 bases outside the gene matches. Germline V CDR1 and CDR2: SGHTA, FQGNSA. The CDR3 runs 14 residues. The CDR3 bases are TGTGCCAGCAGCTTGGGAGCGGGGCAAGAGACCCAGTACTTC. Translating it yields CASSLGAGQETQYF.

The rearrangement links TRBV19 to TRBJ2-1; a possible D gene is TRBD1 (5 bases). This CDR3 has 15 residues. Trimming took off 2 bases at V and 2 bases at J, with 10 bases between the two ends. Germline V gene data show CDR1 as LNHDA and CDR2 as SQIVND (reference sequence). The CDR3 is CASSIQGGAYNEQFF. CDR3 sequence (DNA): TGTGCCAGTAGTATACAGGGTGGAGCCTACAATGAGCAGTTCTTC.

In this sample, this clone turned up once. V gene TRBV27 combines with J gene TRBJ1-2; 8 bases fit TRBD1. The CDR3 has 18 residues. V lost 3 bases to trimming and J lost 5 bases; unmatched junction nucleotides: 17. CDR1 is MNHEY and CDR2 is SMNVEV in the germline V gene (reference sequence). The DNA for the CDR3 is TGTGCCAGCAGTTTTCCTGGACAGGGTAAAAGGGTTATGTATGGCTACACCTTC. Residues: CASSFPGQGKRVMYGYTF.